This T cell receptor (beta chain) was recovered during a study of T-cell memory formation after mild COVID-19. A single record per CDR3 protein comes from TCRdb applying MiXCR to the 5' RACE reads. The sample includes 380,000 or so distinct CDR3 sequences, about 15% of them seen just once. Between the trimmed V and J ends, which lost 2 bases and 1 base, there was a span of 8 bases. The CDR3 length is 14 residues. The clonotype was recovered from a man aged 18 to 29 who had mild COVID-19 (a few samples of this study predate the infection). Cell type and time point are not known. Input material: PBMCs or a T cell subset sorted from them (not recorded which). This rearrangement joins TRBV12-3 or TRBV12-4 to TRBJ1-1, with no clear D. CDR3 sequence reads: CASSLRQWNTEAFF. The CDR3 DNA reads as TGTGCCAGCAGTTTACGGCAGTGGAACACTGAAGCTTTCTTT.